Below, 23 T cell receptor beta chains from the same sample are listed, as sequenced in a study of blood T cells in healthy people across ages. A J-beta primer mix and a sample-barcoded 5' primer were used in a second PCR of about 7 to 12 cycles. A single record per CDR3 protein comes from TCRdb applying MiXCR to the 5' RACE reads. The sample contains about 970,000 distinct CDR3 sequences, roughly 51% of which appear only once. Sequencing used blood. Receptors were obtained from a woman aged 55-70 years in good health.

This clonotype came up a few times. The CDR3 region has the DNA TGCAGTGCTAGGTACTCTGGACAGGGAAACATTCAGTACTTC. Its translation is CSARYSGQGNIQYF. The rearrangement uses TRBV20-1 and TRBJ2-4, with 8 bases fitting TRBD1. The trim removed 3 bases at V and 6 bases at J, leaving 7 bases unmatched. The CDR3 extends over 14 amino acids. Germline V gene data show CDR1 as DFQATT and CDR2 as SNEGSKA (reference sequence).

This clonotype was seen a few times. The chain carries TRBV13 and TRBJ2-7, with TRBD2 identical over 8 bases. Germline V gives CDR1 PRHDT, CDR2 FYEKMQ (reference sequence). The CDR3 covers 15 residues. V was clipped by 5 bases and J by 0 bases; unmatched bases: 6. The CDR3 sequence: CASSALADLSYEQYF. The CDR3 region has the DNA TGTGCCAGCAGCGCACTAGCGGATCTCTCCTACGAGCAGTACTTC.

V gene TRBV7-2 combines with J gene TRBJ2-4; the D is unclear. The tail of the sequence fits TRBJ2-7 better, so the J call may be wrong. Looked up from germline, CDR1 is SGHTA and CDR2 is FQGNSA. This CDR3 contains 14 residues. The CDR3 here is CASSTKFREAEQYF. CDR3 sequence (DNA): TGTGCCAGCAGCACAAAATTTAGAGAAGCCGAGCAGTACTTC.

In its sample, this clonotype was seen a few times. The chain is built from TRBV28 and TRBJ2-4, with 7 nucleotides matching TRBD2. Per the germline V gene, CDR1 is MDHEN and CDR2 is SYDVKM. This CDR3 comprises 14 residues. Trimming removed 8 bases from V and 13 bases from J; junction bases left unmatched: 17. The CDR3 DNA reads TGTGCCAGCCTCGCCCCTGGCGGGAGAGCCGCGCAGTACTTC. This gives the protein CASLAPGGRAAQYF.

With respect to this clonotype: Possible read error: a much larger clone is one base away. The V gene is TRBV5-1, the J gene TRBJ2-6; weak D call: TRBD1 (5 bases). This CDR3 is built from 14 residues. The germline V gene has CDR1 SGHRS and CDR2 YFSETQ. The CDR3 region is CASSVQSGANALTF. The CDR3 coding sequence is TGCGCCAGCAGCGTACAATCTGGGGCCAACGCCCTGACTTTC.

The chain combines TRBV7-2 with TRBJ2-3; possibly TRBD2 for D (6 bases). Trimming pared 4 bases from V and 4 bases from J, leaving 15 bases between. Germline assignment: CDR1 SGHTA and CDR2 FQGNSA. This CDR3 spans 15 amino acids. CDR3 sequence reads: CASSSRGWGADTQYF. The CDR3 nucleotides read TGTGCCAGCAGCTCCCGGGGGTGGGGCGCAGATACGCAGTATTTT.

V and J are TRBV15 and TRBJ2-2; D is ambiguous. V was trimmed by 5 bases and J by 8 bases, leaving 9 bases between them. The CDR3 sequence is 12 residues long. Germline assignment: CDR1 LNHNV and CDR2 YYDKDF (reference sequence). The CDR3 reads CATSPRGGELFF. For the CDR3, the DNA is TGTGCCACCAGCCCCCGTGGGGGGGAGCTGTTTTTT.

This sequence joins TRBV28 and TRBJ2-7; 9 bases align to TRBD2. The germline gives CDR1 MDHEN, CDR2 SYDVKM. This CDR3 spans 17 amino acids. V lost 2 bases, J lost 5 bases, and 13 bases stayed unmatched. The CDR3 DNA follows: TGTGCCAGCAGTTTAACCTGGAGCGGGAGGCTTGGCGACGAGCAGTACTTC. Translated, it gives CASSLTWSGRLGDEQYF.

The V call is TRBV4-2, the J call TRBJ1-1; no clear D gene. V was pared by 4 bases and J by 1 base, with 13 bases between. Germline loops: CDR1 LGHNA, CDR2 YNFKEQ. CDR3 length equals 15 residues. In nucleotides, the CDR3 is TGTGCCAGCAGCCTTTCTGGGCAAGGGAACACTGAAGCTTTCTTT. Translating it yields CASSLSGQGNTEAFF.

J is TRBJ2-2 and V is TRBV7-2, with TRBD2 matching over 10 bases. Germline lookup yields CDR1 SGHTA and CDR2 FQGNSA. V lost 2 bases to trimming and J lost 2 bases; unmatched junction nucleotides: 5. The CDR3 contains 17 residues. CDR3 sequence reads: CASSLRTSGTNTGELFF. CDR3 nucleotides: TGTGCCAGCAGCTTACGGACTAGCGGCACAAACACCGGGGAGCTGTTTTTT.

The chain has TRBV11-2 and TRBJ2-1; the D is unclear. The germline V gene encodes CDR1 SGHAT and CDR2 FQNNGV. Between the trimmed V and J ends, which lost 4 bases and 6 bases, there was a span of 10 bases. This CDR3 contains 13 residues. The CDR3 sequence: CASSYRRSNEQFF. Here the CDR3 DNA reads TGTGCCAGCAGCTATCGCAGGAGCAATGAGCAGTTCTTC.

The V call is TRBV20-1, the J call TRBJ1-1; D ambiguous. The germline V and J ends were trimmed by 5 bases and 2 bases, with 12 bases remaining between them. Germline CDR1 and CDR2: DFQATT and SNEGSKA (reference sequence). The CDR3 loop spans 13 amino acids. The DNA of the CDR3 is TGCAGTGCTTACGAAGGACGAAACACTGAAGCTTTCTTT. It translates to CSAYEGRNTEAFF.

A few counts support this clonotype. J is TRBJ1-6 and V is TRBV5-1; 7 positions agree with TRBD1. CDR1 and CDR2 from the germline V gene are SGHRS and YFSETQ. This CDR3 contains 14 residues. Trimming took 4 bases from V and 10 from J; bases not matched to a gene: 8. CDR3 protein: CASSLTGSDSPLHF. The CDR3 nucleotides read TGCGCCAGCAGCCTGACAGGGTCCGACTCACCCCTCCACTTT.

The chain recombines TRBV7-6 with TRBJ2-5; TRBD1 might be the D (6 bases). Germline V gene lookup returns CDR1 SGHVS and CDR2 FNYEAQ. The germline V and J ends were trimmed by 10 bases and 11 bases, with 26 bases remaining between them. This CDR3 spans 14 amino acids. CDR3 sequence (DNA): TGTGCCACGAAGTTCGGTGTGGGGGACAATGAGCAGTACTTC. Translating gives CATKFGVGDNEQYF.

The chain combines TRBV4-1 with TRBJ2-1; 8 nucleotides align to TRBD2. Germline CDR1 is MGHRA and CDR2 is YSYEKL. Trimming at V came to 1 base and at J to 6 bases, leaving 5 bases not matched to a gene. This CDR3 region has 15 residues. CDR3 residues: CASSQGGLGANEQFF. DNA of the CDR3: TGCGCCAGCAGCCAAGGGGGACTAGGTGCCAATGAGCAGTTCTTC.

J is TRBJ2-3 and V is TRBV20-1, with 13 bases identical to TRBD2. Per germline, CDR1 DFQATT and CDR2 SNEGSKA (reference sequence). Losses at the gene ends were 6 bases for V and 5 bases for J; bases not matched to a gene: 5. This CDR3 comprises 14 residues. The DNA of the CDR3 is TGCAGTGCAAGGAGGACTAGCGGGAGAGATACGCAGTATTTT. It translates to CSARRTSGRDTQYF.

The chain employs TRBV6-6 and TRBJ2-5, with 12 nucleotides matching TRBD2. The J call may be faulty, since TRBJ2-7 better matches the DNA end. The length of the CDR3 is 14 residues. CDR1 and CDR2 from the germline V gene are MNHNY and SVGAGI (reference sequence). The CDR3: CASSRTSGEYEQYF. The CDR3 DNA sequence: TGTGCCAGCAGCCGGACTAGCGGGGAGTACGAGCAGTACTTC.

The table lists this clonotype with a few counts. The rearrangement links TRBV20-1 to TRBJ2-1; the match to TRBD1 covers 7 bases. The V and J ends lost 4 bases and 3 bases, in that order; junction bases with no gene match: 9. Germline-derived CDR1 and CDR2 are DFQATT and SNEGSKA (reference sequence). The CDR3 totals 15 residues. For the CDR3, the DNA is TGCAGTGCTAAAAAACAGGGGTCTCTCTACAATGAGCAGTTCTTC. It codes for CSAKKQGSLYNEQFF.

The CDR3 reads CASINRARGANVLTF. The CDR3 region has the DNA TGTGCCAGCATTAACAGGGCTCGGGGGGCCAACGTCCTGACTTTC. The chain links TRBV12-3 or TRBV12-4 to TRBJ2-6; D possibly corresponds to TRBD1 (6 bases). Trimming pared 7 bases from V and 4 bases from J, leaving 14 bases between. The CDR3 is 15 residues long.

This rearrangement joins TRBV20-1 to TRBJ2-1, with 9 bases fitting TRBD2. The germline V gene encodes CDR1 DFQATT and CDR2 SNEGSKA (reference sequence). After removal of 5 bases from V and 7 bases from J, the junction contained 9 bases not matched to a gene. The CDR3 is 14 residues long. The CDR3 coding sequence is TGCAGTGCTCATATTAGCGGGAGCGAAAATGAGCAGTTCTTC. Protein: CSAHISGSENEQFF.

With respect to this clonotype: At one of its ends the junction is not consistent with the germline gene, which may arise from a read error. The chain combines TRBV4-3 with TRBJ2-7, with TRBD1 matching over 9 bases. Germline V CDR1 and CDR2: LGHNA, YSLEER. This CDR3 has 14 amino acids. CDR3 nucleotide sequence: TGCACCAGCAGCCCCGGGACAGGGACCTACGAGCAGTACTTC. Translating it yields CTSSPGTGTYEQYF.

The chain employs TRBV27 and TRBJ2-5; 8 bases map to TRBD2. The V gene end was trimmed by 5 bases and the J gene end by 11 bases; junction bases not matched to a gene: 10. The CDR3 loop spans 13 amino acids. Per germline, CDR1 MNHEY and CDR2 SMNVEV (reference sequence). CDR3 residues: CASSTGRANEQYF. The CDR3 region has the DNA TGTGCCAGCAGTACCGGGAGGGCCAATGAGCAGTACTTC.

The chain links TRBV29-1 to TRBJ2-1, with D unresolved. Germline loops: CDR1 SQVTM, CDR2 ANQGSEA. This CDR3 is 11 amino acids long. V shed 3 bases and J shed 8 bases, with 8 bases lying between them. CDR3 nucleotides: TGCAGCGTTGATTCTCATGATGAGCAGTTCTTC. The encoded protein is CSVDSHDEQFF.